Below, 13 T cell receptor beta chains from the same sample are listed, as sequenced in a study of identical twins. TCRdb fed the 5' RACE reads into MiXCR, producing one record per CDR3 protein. The sample lists 500,000 to 700,000 distinct CDR3 sequences, about 7.6% occurring once. This sample was also put to use in a study of yellow fever vaccine responses in identical twins.

Sequencing input: PBMCs. The receptors were gathered from a woman aged 18-29 years in good health.

This clonotype was counted ten times or more. The rearrangement joins TRBV29-1 to TRBJ2-5, with a tentative D call TRBD1 (6 bases). The CDR3 extends over 16 amino acids. The germline CDR1 and CDR2 sequences are SQVTM and ANQGSEA. V was shortened by 2 bases and J by 0 bases, with 16 bases between the two germline ends. CDR3 coding DNA: TGCAGCGTTGAATTCGGACAGTCATTGTACCAAGAGACCCAGTACTTC. Encoded protein: CSVEFGQSLYQETQYF.

This clonotype was detected ten times or more. J is TRBJ2-7 and V is TRBV12-3 or TRBV12-4, with D possibly being TRBD1 or TRBD2 (5 bases each). The CDR3 runs to 13 residues. V was pared by 3 bases and J by 3 bases, with 9 bases between. The CDR3 is CASSFGGSYEQYF. The CDR3, as DNA: TGTGCCAGCAGTTTTGGGGGAAGCTACGAGCAGTACTTC.

This clonotype was detected ten times or more. The rearrangement uses TRBV3-1 and TRBJ2-3; TRBD2 matches 12 bases. CDR1 and CDR2 (germline): LGHDT, YNNKEL (reference sequence). The V and J ends lost 1 base and 5 bases, in that order; junction bases with no gene match: 1. The length of the CDR3 is 15 residues. CDR3 residues: CASSQVGLAGDTQYF. The CDR3, as DNA: TGTGCCAGCAGCCAAGTGGGACTAGCGGGAGATACGCAGTATTTT.

This clonotype has only a few counts. CDR3 loop: CSASRYGGREEDIQYF. CDR3 bases: TGCAGTGCTAGCCGGTATGGGGGGCGAGAGGAGGACATTCAGTACTTC. This rearrangement joins TRBV20-1 to TRBJ2-4, with D possibly called TRBD1 or TRBD2 (6 bases each). Trimming took 3 bases from V and 8 from J, leaving 23 bases between them. The CDR3 consists of 16 residues. The germline gives CDR1 DFQATT, CDR2 SNEGSKA (reference sequence).

The chain joins TRBV7-9 to TRBJ2-1; 7 positions agree with TRBD2. CDR3 length: 12 residues. V shed 4 bases and J 13 bases; nucleotides not matched to a gene: 7. Germline V gene sequence: CDR1 SEHNR, CDR2 FQNEAQ (reference sequence). The CDR3 sequence: CASSSETSFQFF. The CDR3 DNA reads as TGTGCCAGCAGCTCAGAGACTAGCTTCCAGTTCTTC.

This clonotype was seen repeatedly, ten times or more. The chain recombines TRBV25-1 with TRBJ2-3, with D possibly being TRBD2 (5 bases). Trimming took 1 base from V and 3 from J, leaving 26 bases between them. The germline CDR1 and CDR2 sequences are MGHDK and SYGVNS. CDR3 length equals 20 residues. CDR3 region: CASSESSFSVPPRKTDTQYF. The CDR3 nucleotides read TGTGCCAGCAGTGAATCCTCGTTTAGCGTTCCACCCCGGAAGACAGATACGCAGTATTTT.

J is TRBJ2-1 and V is TRBV18; 8 bases agree with TRBD1. The CDR3 runs to 13 residues. V shed 6 bases and J 6 bases; nucleotides not matched to a gene: 4. The V gene's germline CDR1 is KGHSH and CDR2 LQKENI. DNA of the CDR3: TGTGCCAGCTCCGCAGGGGGCGGCAATGAGCAGTTCTTC. Translating it yields CASSAGGGNEQFF.

This clonotype was counted a few times. The chain combines TRBV2 with TRBJ2-1, with TRBD2 identical over 14 bases. Germline loops: CDR1 SNHLY, CDR2 FYNNEI. The CDR3 is made up of 14 amino acids. The V segment lost 4 bases and the J segment 14 bases; nucleotides outside the gene matches: 7. This chain's CDR3 is CASSVGTSGRGEFF. The CDR3 region has the DNA TGTGCCAGCAGTGTAGGGACTAGCGGGAGAGGAGAGTTCTTC.

CDR3 DNA: TGTGCCAGCAGCCAAGAACACATACTCACAGATACGCAGTATTTT. Translated, it gives CASSQEHILTDTQYF. The gene calls are TRBV3-1 and TRBJ2-3; D remains ambiguous. The CDR3 spans 15 residues. V was pared by 0 bases and J by 2 bases, with 9 bases between. In germline, CDR1 is LGHDT, CDR2 YNNKEL (reference sequence).

This clonotype occurred many times. The genes are TRBV15 and TRBJ2-3; D may match TRBD1 or TRBD2 (5 bases each). Per the germline V gene, CDR1 is LNHNV and CDR2 is YYDKDF (reference sequence). Between the trimmed V and J ends, which lost 0 bases and 1 base, there was a span of 11 bases. The CDR3 is made up of 16 amino acids. CDR3 bases: TGTGCCACCAGCAGAGATCGAGGGGTGGGCACAGATACGCAGTATTTT. As protein: CATSRDRGVGTDTQYF.

This clonotype turned up a few times. The chain links TRBV3-1 to TRBJ2-2, with D uncertain. Between the trimmed V and J ends, which lost 2 bases and 5 bases, there was a span of 3 bases. CDR3 length: 12 amino acids. In germline, CDR1 is LGHDT, CDR2 YNNKEL (reference sequence). The CDR3 here is CASSQQTGELFF. The CDR3 nucleotides read TGTGCCAGCAGCCAACAGACCGGGGAGCTGTTTTTT.

With respect to this clonotype: One base away lies a much larger clone, so this may be a sequencing read error. V is TRBV24-1 and J is TRBJ1-5; the match to TRBD1 covers 9 bases. Germline V lookup: CDR1 KGHDR, CDR2 SFDVKD. The CDR3 spans 15 residues. Here the CDR3 DNA reads TGTGCCACCAGTGACCCGGGACAGGGCAATCAGTCCCAGCATTTT. Its protein is CATSDPGQGNQSQHF.

The table lists this clonotype with a few counts. The V call is TRBV4-1, the J call TRBJ1-4; D is undetermined. Germline CDR1 and CDR2: MGHRA and YSYEKL. The length of the CDR3 is 16 residues. Trimming left V 0 bases short and J 7 bases short, with 15 bases between. This chain's CDR3 is CASSQDRSGRTEKLFF. For the CDR3, the DNA is TGCGCCAGCAGCCAAGATCGGTCGGGAAGGACTGAAAAACTGTTTTTT.